This is a list of T cell receptor beta chains from one sample in a study of identical twins' blood T cells. Each CDR3 protein gets one entry after TCRdb re-called the 5' RACE reads with MiXCR. The sample has 400,000 or so distinct CDR3 sequences; roughly 27% are singletons. What was sequenced was PBMCs. These TCRs come from a woman aged 18 to 55 in good health. CDR3s include the opening cysteine and the closing phenylalanine or tryptophan. D genes are given only for firm matches. For some rows the clone size is stated as once, few or many, or as a class when expanded; others skip it.

.	TRBV20-1	TRBJ1-1	13	.	CSGRATLNTEAFF	TGCAGTGGAAGGGCCACATTGAACACTGAAGCTTTCTTT
many	TRBV11-2	TRBJ2-3	14	TRBD2	CASSLGIAGYTQYF	TGTGCCAGCAGCTTGGGGATAGCGGGATATACGCAGTATTTT
.	TRBV3-1	TRBJ2-7	12	.	CASSRYFGEQYF	TGTGCCAGCAGCCGGTACTTCGGCGAGCAGTACTTC
.	TRBV6-5	TRBJ1-2	13	TRBD1	CASRRTGGYGYTF	TGTGCCAGCAGACGGACAGGGGGCTATGGCTACACCTTC
.	TRBV20-1	TRBJ2-7	15	.	CSAPFRGTDSYEQYF	TGCAGCGCCCCATTTCGTGGGACGGACTCCTACGAGCAGTACTTC
few	TRBV6-2/TRBV6-3	TRBJ2-5	17	TRBD2	CASSYGLAGGEQETQYF	TGTGCCAGCAGTTACGGGCTAGCGGGAGGAGAGCAAGAGACCCAGTACTTC
.	TRBV11-2	TRBJ2-2	11	.	CASGSYGELFF	TGTGCCAGCGGATCATACGGGGAGCTGTTTTTT
.	TRBV7-9	TRBJ1-1	13	.	CASSRGDNTEAFF	TGTGCCAGCAGCAGGGGGGATAACACTGAAGCTTTCTTT
.	TRBV5-6	TRBJ1-5	15	TRBD1	CASSLGGQAGQPQHF	TGTGCCAGCAGCTTGGGCGGACAGGCGGGGCAGCCCCAGCATTTT
few	TRBV11-3	TRBJ2-1	13	TRBD1	CASSRDRVDEQFF	TGTGCCAGCAGCCGGGACAGGGTAGATGAGCAGTTCTTC
many	TRBV20-1	TRBJ2-3	14	TRBD2	CSASLAGGTDTQYF	TGCAGTGCTAGTCTAGCGGGGGGAACAGATACGCAGTATTTT
.	TRBV7-2	TRBJ2-1	17	TRBD2	CASSLLPGGSEHNEQFF	TGTGCCAGCAGCCTCCTTCCCGGCGGGAGTGAACACAATGAGCAGTTCTTC
once	TRBV5-1	TRBJ2-3	15	TRBD1	CTSRKGQGFTDTQYF	TGCACCAGCAGGAAGGGACAGGGTTTCACGGATACGCAGTATTTT
.	TRBV7-2	TRBJ1-5	14	.	CASSLAGSGQPQHF	TGTGCCAGCAGCTTAGCAGGGAGCGGTCAGCCCCAGCATTTT
few	TRBV28	TRBJ1-3	12	.	CASSLDRNTIYF	TGTGCCAGCAGTTTAGACAGAAACACCATATATTTT
few	TRBV9	TRBJ1-1	15	TRBD1	CASSAQGVVNTEAFF	TGTGCCAGCAGCGCCCAGGGGGTGGTGAACACTGAAGCTTTCTTT
many	TRBV12-3/TRBV12-4	TRBJ1-2	12	.	CASSLDTYGYTF	TGTGCCAGCAGTTTAGATACCTATGGCTACACCTTC